One sample yielded the 14 T cell receptor beta chains listed below, sequenced in a study of PD-1 blockade in classical Hodgkin lymphoma. Some clones are missing from TCRdb's copy, which holds only in-frame ones; the method was immunoSEQ multiplex PCR. The repertoire holds some 20,000 clones, with around 85% as singletons. Every one of the patients relapsed after autologous stem cell transplantation (brentuximab vedotin exposure was variable). The material sequenced was peripheral blood mononuclear cells (PBMCs), taken at baseline. The receptors here all came from a human donor with classical Hodgkin lymphoma.

This clone was recorded only once. The chain couples TRBV29-1 to TRBJ2-7; 7 bases are a match to TRBD1. Losses at the gene ends were 1 base for V and 1 base for J; bases not matched to a gene: 10. This CDR3 region has 16 residues. CDR1 is SQVTM and CDR2 is ANQGSEA in the germline V gene. The CDR3 protein is CSVEGFDRAASYEQYF. The CDR3 bases are TGCAGCGTTGAAGGTTTTGACAGGGCAGCTTCCTACGAGCAGTACTTC.

The chain couples TRBV11-2 to TRBJ1-4, with 8 bases fitting TRBD1. Germline V CDR1 and CDR2: SGHAT, FQNNGV. The junction had 2 bases not matched to a gene; V was cut back by 4 bases and J by 10 bases. The CDR3 consists of 12 residues. CDR3 DNA: TGTGCCAGCAGCTCAGGGGGCGGAAAACTGTTTTTT. This codes for CASSSGGGKLFF. Based on the CDR3 plus reference TRBV11-2 and TRBJ1-4, the full variable domain is EAGVAQSPRYKIIEKRQSVAFWCNPISGHATLYWYQQILGQGPKLLIQFQNNGVVDDSQLPKDRFSAERLKGVDSTLKIQPAKLEDSAVYLCASSSGGGKLFFGSGTQLSVL.

The chain couples TRBV7-6 to TRBJ2-2, with TRBD2 as a possible D gene (6 bases). The CDR3 extends over 17 amino acids. The germline V and J ends were trimmed by 0 bases and 3 bases, with 14 bases remaining between them. The V gene's germline CDR1 is SGHVS and CDR2 FNYEAQ. In nucleotides, the CDR3 is TGTGCCAGCAGCTTAGCGCGTCCTAGCGAGTACACCGGGGAGCTGTTTTTT. This gives the protein CASSLARPSEYTGELFF.

The chain employs TRBV7-9 and TRBJ1-5, with D possibly matching TRBD1 (5 bases). From germline, CDR1 is SEHNR and CDR2 FQNEAQ (reference sequence). CDR3 length: 14 amino acids. Trimming pared 1 base from V and 4 bases from J, leaving 8 bases between. The DNA for the CDR3 is TGTGCCAGCAGCTTAGAGGACACGAATCAGCCCCAGCATTTT. Its protein is CASSLEDTNQPQHF. The full variable domain, completed using reference TRBV7-9 and TRBJ1-5, is DTGVSQNPRHKITKRGQNVTFRCDPISEHNRLYWYRQTLGQGPEFLTYFQNEAQLEKSRLLSDRFSAERPKGSFSTLEIQRTEQGDSAMYLCASSLEDTNQPQHFGDGTRLSIL.

The chain is built from TRBV5-4 and TRBJ1-2; D unresolved. Trimming left V 0 bases short and J 8 bases short, with 11 bases between. Germline lookup yields CDR1 SGHNT and CDR2 YYREEE (reference sequence). The CDR3 sequence is 13 residues long. CDR3 region: CASSLADPDGYTF. For the CDR3, the DNA is TGTGCCAGCAGCTTGGCCGACCCAGACGGCTACACCTTC.

J is TRBJ1-4 and V is TRBV6-5, with 8 nucleotides matching TRBD1. Unmatched junction bases numbered 5, after V lost 5 bases and J lost 3 bases. The CDR3 spans 15 residues. Germline CDR1 and CDR2: MNHEY and SVGAGI. CDR3 sequence: CASSLQGVPNEKLFF. The CDR3 nucleotides read TGTGCCAGCAGTCTACAGGGGGTGCCTAATGAAAAACTGTTTTTT.

The CDR3 sequence is CASSVRGGGASAYEQYF. CDR3 in DNA: TGTGCCAGCAGCGTAAGGGGTGGGGGGGCCTCGGCTTACGAGCAGTACTTC. V gene TRBV27 combines with J gene TRBJ2-7; D perhaps matches TRBD2 (7 bases). This CDR3 has 17 amino acids. Trimming took 6 bases from V and 4 from J, leaving 25 bases between them. Germline CDR1 reads MNHEY; CDR2 reads SMNVEV (reference sequence).

V usage is TRBV14 and J usage is TRBJ2-5; D is ambiguous. The germline V gene has CDR1 SGHDN and CDR2 FVKESK. V was cut by 1 base and J by 0 bases, with 3 bases left in between. The CDR3 has 13 residues. The CDR3 protein is CASSQGNQETQYF. The CDR3 DNA is TGTGCCAGCAGCCAAGGAAACCAAGAGACCCAGTACTTC.

This CDR3 is CASKTNTEAFF. CDR3 DNA: TGTGCCAGTAAGACCAACACTGAAGCTTTCTTT. This chain uses TRBV19 with TRBJ1-1; D gene ambiguous. Deletions cut 7 bases from V and 2 bases from J, with 5 bases between. CDR3 length equals 11 residues. Germline CDR1 and CDR2: LNHDA and SQIVND (reference sequence).

CDR3 loop: CSAREGEKLFF. Here the CDR3 DNA reads TGCAGCGCTAGGGAGGGGGAAAAACTGTTTTTT. V and J are TRBV29-1 and TRBJ1-4; possible D gene TRBD1, 5 bases. V was cut by 7 bases and J by 8 bases, with 11 bases left in between. Germline V CDR1 and CDR2: SQVTM, ANQGSEA. The length of the CDR3 is 11 residues.

The rearrangement joins TRBV12-1 to TRBJ2-7. TRBV12-1 is a pseudogene segment. CDR3 size: 13 residues. CDR3 DNA: TGTGCCAGCAGCCCATGGACGGGGCCAGAGCAGTACTTC. It encodes CASSPWTGPEQYF.

This chain connects TRBV11-2 to TRBJ2-4; D is uncertain. The CDR3 has 16 residues. V was trimmed by 5 bases and J by 0 bases, leaving 14 bases between them. Germline values: CDR1 SGHAT, CDR2 FQNNGV. Written as DNA, the CDR3 is TGTGCCAGCAGCCCTCAGACTGATTTAGCCAAAAACATTCAGTACTTC. Its protein product is CASSPQTDLAKNIQYF.

The chain uses TRBV28 and TRBJ1-2; tentatively, D is TRBD1 (5 bases). This CDR3 is built from 13 residues. Trimming shortened V by 5 bases and J by 8 bases, and 15 bases separated the two germline ends. CDR1 and CDR2 (germline): MDHEN, SYDVKM. CDR3 protein: CASSEGLRGGYTF. The CDR3 DNA sequence: TGTGCCAGCAGTGAGGGACTGCGTGGAGGCTACACCTTC.

The chain links TRBV2 to TRBJ2-7, with 16 bases lining up with TRBD2. From germline, CDR1 is SNHLY and CDR2 FYNNEI. Germline trimming cut 10 bases from V and 1 base from J; bases unmatched to any gene: 13. This CDR3 contains 18 residues. CDR3 sequence: CANITGTSGGVRSYEQYF. The CDR3 coding sequence is TGTGCCAACATTACCGGGACTAGCGGGGGGGTACGGTCCTACGAGCAGTACTTC.